The rows below give T cell receptor beta chains drawn from one sample of a study of beta chain features in type 1 diabetes. Sequencing was performed with immunoSEQ multiplex PCR; in TCRdb, only in-frame clones are kept and a portion is missing. Of some 100,000 clones listed, 30% to 40% are singletons. Material: stem cell memory CD4+ T cells from blood. The receptor source for this set is a young woman in good health. Each CDR3 is given with its conserved first and last residue. The order of the fields is CDR3 DNA, CDR3 protein, CDR3 length, D gene, V gene, clone size, J gene. A D gene is named only where the DNA matches it firmly. Rows give clone size only sometimes, using once, few, many, or a class for an expanded clone.

CDR3 DNA: TGTGCCAGCAGCTTGGGGACTAGCGGGATAGGAGAGACCCAGTACTTC; CDR3 protein: CASSLGTSGIGETQYF; CDR3 length: 16; D gene: TRBD2; V gene: TRBV7-9; clone size: NA; J gene: TRBJ2-5
CDR3 DNA: TGTGCCAGCAGCTTACAGGCGGGAAGGGTCAATGAGCAGTTCTTC; CDR3 protein: CASSLQAGRVNEQFF; CDR3 length: 15; D gene: NA; V gene: TRBV7-3; clone size: NA; J gene: TRBJ2-1
CDR3 DNA: TGTGCCAGCAGCTGGGAGGGCAAAGTGAGGGCTGAAGCTTTCTTT; CDR3 protein: CASSWEGKVRAEAFF; CDR3 length: 15; D gene: NA; V gene: TRBV5-6; clone size: few; J gene: TRBJ1-1
CDR3 DNA: TGTGCCAGCAGCTTATGGCAGAACACTGAAGCTTTCTTT; CDR3 protein: CASSLWQNTEAFF; CDR3 length: 13; D gene: NA; V gene: TRBV7-2; clone size: few; J gene: TRBJ1-1
CDR3 DNA: TGTGCCAGCAGCTTAGCGGGAGGGGGGGCGGCATATGGCTACACCTTC; CDR3 protein: CASSLAGGGAAYGYTF; CDR3 length: 16; D gene: NA; V gene: TRBV7-2; clone size: NA; J gene: TRBJ1-2
CDR3 DNA: TGCAGCGTTGGCTTGCGGAGGGACAATGAGCAGTTCTTC; CDR3 protein: CSVGLRRDNEQFF; CDR3 length: 13; D gene: NA; V gene: TRBV29-1; clone size: few; J gene: TRBJ2-1
CDR3 DNA: TGTGCCAGCAGCTCGGACTGGGGACAGGGGACGAACACCGGGGAGCTGTTTTTT; CDR3 protein: CASSSDWGQGTNTGELFF; CDR3 length: 18; D gene: TRBD1; V gene: TRBV5-4; clone size: once; J gene: TRBJ2-2
CDR3 DNA: TGTGCCAGCAGCTTCAGAGACAGCATGAACACTGAAGCTTTCTTT; CDR3 protein: CASSFRDSMNTEAFF; CDR3 length: 15; D gene: NA; V gene: TRBV6-5; clone size: NA; J gene: TRBJ1-1
CDR3 DNA: TGTGCCAGCAGCAACCGTGGACTAGCGGGACGTAACGAGCAGTACTTC; CDR3 protein: CASSNRGLAGRNEQYF; CDR3 length: 16; D gene: TRBD2; V gene: TRBV7-2; clone size: NA; J gene: TRBJ2-7
CDR3 DNA: TGTGCCAGCAGTTTAAAGCGGGTGCGCTCCTACAATGAGCAGTTCTTC; CDR3 protein: CASSLKRVRSYNEQFF; CDR3 length: 16; D gene: NA; V gene: TRBV28; clone size: NA; J gene: TRBJ2-1
CDR3 DNA: TGCAGCGTTCTTAGCGGGAGGGCCGGGGAGCAGTTCTTC; CDR3 protein: CSVLSGRAGEQFF; CDR3 length: 13; D gene: TRBD2; V gene: TRBV29-1; clone size: few; J gene: TRBJ2-1
CDR3 DNA: TGCAGCGTTGAGCTCCCTAGCGGGAGGGTCTACAAGCAGTACTTC; CDR3 protein: CSVELPSGRVYKQYF; CDR3 length: 15; D gene: TRBD2; V gene: TRBV29-1; clone size: NA; J gene: TRBJ2-7
CDR3 DNA: TGTGCCAGCTCACCAGGGGCGATGAACACTGAAGCTTTCTTT; CDR3 protein: CASSPGAMNTEAFF; CDR3 length: 14; D gene: NA; V gene: TRBV18; clone size: NA; J gene: TRBJ1-1
CDR3 DNA: TGTGCCAGCAGCTTAGGTTTGGGTGTCTTGGGGGCTGTAGCGGGAGAGACCTACGAGCAGTACTTC; CDR3 protein: CASSLGLGVLGAVAGETYEQYF; CDR3 length: 22; D gene: TRBD2; V gene: TRBV7-6; clone size: NA; J gene: TRBJ2-7
CDR3 DNA: TGTGCCACCAGCGAAGGGGGACTAGCCTACACCGGGGAGCTGTTTTTT; CDR3 protein: CATSEGGLAYTGELFF; CDR3 length: 16; D gene: TRBD2; V gene: TRBV15; clone size: NA; J gene: TRBJ2-2
CDR3 DNA: TGTGCCAGCAGTTCTACGAGGACAGGGCGAAGTCAGCCCCAGCATTTT; CDR3 protein: CASSSTRTGRSQPQHF; CDR3 length: 16; D gene: TRBD1; V gene: TRBV6-5; clone size: NA; J gene: TRBJ1-5
CDR3 DNA: TGTGCCAGCAGCCGTACAGGGGGCTGGAATCAGCCCCAGCATTTT; CDR3 protein: CASSRTGGWNQPQHF; CDR3 length: 15; D gene: TRBD1; V gene: TRBV28; clone size: few; J gene: TRBJ1-5
CDR3 DNA: TGTGCCAGCAATCTCTCAGGGGTGCGGTACACTGAAGCTTTCTTT; CDR3 protein: CASNLSGVRYTEAFF; CDR3 length: 15; D gene: NA; V gene: TRBV6-6; clone size: once; J gene: TRBJ1-1
CDR3 DNA: TGTGCCAGCTCACCAATGTCTTCTCTAGACTACCAGTACTTC; CDR3 protein: CASSPMSSLDYQYF; CDR3 length: 14; D gene: NA; V gene: TRBV18; clone size: few; J gene: TRBJ2-5
CDR3 DNA: TGTGCCAGCAGTGAAGTGGGTAGCGGGAGTTACGAGCAGTACTTC; CDR3 protein: CASSEVGSGSYEQYF; CDR3 length: 15; D gene: TRBD2; V gene: TRBV6-1; clone size: NA; J gene: TRBJ2-7
CDR3 DNA: TGTGCCAGCAGCCGCCAAATAGGGACTAGGATTTTCAATGAGCAGTTCTTC; CDR3 protein: CASSRQIGTRIFNEQFF; CDR3 length: 17; D gene: TRBD2; V gene: TRBV4-2; clone size: NA; J gene: TRBJ2-1
CDR3 DNA: TGCGCCAGCAGCCAAGTGGGCAAGAAAGCTTTCTTT; CDR3 protein: CASSQVGKKAFF; CDR3 length: 12; D gene: NA; V gene: TRBV4-1; clone size: NA; J gene: TRBJ1-1